What follows are 31 T cell receptor beta chains derived from one specimen sequenced in a study of shared clonotypes between healthy human individuals (dated by TCRdb to 2020 to 2021). To prepare the library, the immunoSEQ multiplex PCR assay was applied. The immuneACCESS repertoire file appears here via TCRdb, limited to in-frame rearrangements. These files lack a portion of the clones; in checked studies, under half of the deficit traces to unresolved V genes, and the cause of the others is not known. Within this sample are approximately 1.1 million clones, with approximately 80% of them counted one time only. Approximately 0.5% of the sample lies in the top ten. Specimen: memory CD4+ T cells from PBMCs. The sample's cell subset or site label is to be understood as: CD45RA-negative fraction. The receptors shown here come from a man aged 18 to 30 in good health. Some clones in this sample may be carry-over from other donors' samples.

There are a few counts of this clone. V usage is TRBV2 and J usage is TRBJ1-4; 10 bases match TRBD1. V lost 8 bases, J lost 5 bases, and 8 bases stayed unmatched. The CDR3 runs to 15 residues. CDR1 and CDR2 (germline): SNHLY, FYNNEI. CDR3 residues: CASLLSGQGNEKLFF. CDR3 in DNA: TGTGCCAGCCTGTTATCGGGACAGGGGAATGAAAAACTGTTTTTT. Supplemented by reference TRBV2 and TRBJ1-4, the full variable domain reads EPEVTQTPSHQVTQMGQEVILRCVPISNHLYFYWYRQILGQKVEFLVSFYNNEISEKSEIFDDQFSVERPDGSNFTLKIRSTKLEDSAMYFCASLLSGQGNEKLFFGSGTQLSVL.

CDR3 region: CASSRTRGVTGELFF. CDR3 nucleotides: TGCGCCAGCAGCCGGACTAGGGGCGTTACCGGGGAGCTGTTTTTT. This chain links TRBV4-3 with TRBJ2-2, with 7 bases lining up with TRBD2. CDR1 LGHNA and CDR2 YSLEER come from the germline V gene. This CDR3 is 15 amino acids long. The trim removed 4 bases at V and 5 bases at J, leaving 7 bases unmatched.

The rearrangement links TRBV5-1 to TRBJ2-7; D ambiguous. Germline V gene lookup returns CDR1 SGHRS and CDR2 YFSETQ. This CDR3 contains 16 residues. The V gene lost 4 bases and the J gene lost 0 bases, with 17 bases spanning the gap. In DNA, the CDR3 is TGCGCCAGCAGCCCTCAGTTGGGCAGGAGCTCCTACGAGCAGTACTTC. Translation: CASSPQLGRSSYEQYF.

In this sample, this clone turned up a few times. The J gene is TRBJ2-7, the V gene TRBV5-6, with TRBD1 matching over 9 bases. Per the germline V gene, CDR1 is SGHDT and CDR2 is YYEEEE. This CDR3 is built from 14 residues. With 4 bases clipped from V and 6 bases from J, the junction kept 8 bases outside the gene matches. The CDR3 sequence: CASSTRTGAVEQYF. CDR3 bases: TGTGCCAGCAGCACCCGGACAGGGGCGGTCGAGCAGTACTTC. Based on the CDR3 plus reference TRBV5-6 and TRBJ2-7, the full variable domain is DAGVTQSPTHLIKTRGQQVTLRCSPKSGHDTVSWYQQALGQGPQFIFQYYEEEERQRGNFPDRFSGHQFPNYSSELNVNALLLGDSALYLCASSTRTGAVEQYFGPGTRLTVT.

Points on this clone: This CDR3 is also generated by other DNA sequences in the sample. The chain uses TRBV18 and TRBJ2-5; D remains unclear. The germline V gene has CDR1 KGHSH and CDR2 LQKENI. Trimming left V 6 bases short and J 2 bases short, with 10 bases between. This CDR3 has 13 residues. The CDR3 nucleotides read TGTGCCAGCTCCCCCGACCTACAAGAGACCCAGTACTTC. As protein: CASSPDLQETQYF.

This chain connects TRBV6-6 to TRBJ1-2; D uncertain. The germline CDR1 and CDR2 sequences are MNHNY and SVGAGI (reference sequence). The V end was cut by 2 bases, the J end by 8 bases, with 18 bases between. This CDR3 is 15 amino acids long. CDR3 DNA: TGTGCCAGCAGTTACACCTTCGGGCTGGTTGAAGGCTACACCTTC. This sequence encodes CASSYTFGLVEGYTF.

This chain joins TRBV4-3 and TRBJ2-3, with a possible D match to TRBD2 (6 bases). Per germline, CDR1 LGHNA and CDR2 YSLEER. Trimming removed 4 bases from V and 6 bases from J, with 17 bases in between. This CDR3 is built from 15 residues. CDR3 nucleotides: TGCGCCAGCAGCCGATTAGCGGCCCAGGAGGATACGCAGTATTTT. This codes for CASSRLAAQEDTQYF.

The rearrangement joins TRBV7-9 to TRBJ2-5, with D perhaps matching TRBD1 (6 bases). The CDR3 loop spans 15 amino acids. Trimming shortened V by 6 bases and J by 1 base, and 15 bases separated the two germline ends. Per germline, CDR1 SEHNR and CDR2 FQNEAQ (reference sequence). The CDR3 region is CASSSQTGFQETQYF. Written as DNA, the CDR3 is TGTGCCAGCAGTTCCCAGACAGGCTTCCAAGAGACCCAGTACTTC. Based on the CDR3 plus reference TRBV7-9 and TRBJ2-5, the full variable domain is DTGVSQNPRHKITKRGQNVTFRCDPISEHNRLYWYRQTLGQGPEFLTYFQNEAQLEKSRLLSDRFSAERPKGSFSTLEIQRTEQGDSAMYLCASSSQTGFQETQYFGPGTRLLVL.

The V and J genes are TRBV27 and TRBJ1-2; D ambiguous. This CDR3 is built from 15 residues. Between the trimmed V and J ends, which lost 4 bases and 0 bases, there was a span of 12 bases. CDR1 is MNHEY and CDR2 is SMNVEV in the germline V gene (reference sequence). The CDR3 DNA reads as TGTGCCAGCAGTTCCCGAGTCCCTTCTAACTATGGCTACACCTTC. It codes for CASSSRVPSNYGYTF.

The rearrangement links TRBV7-8 to TRBJ1-1, with D perhaps TRBD1 (5 bases). Germline V gene lookup returns CDR1 SGHVS and CDR2 FQNEAQ. V was cut by 5 bases and J by 4 bases, with 17 bases left in between. This CDR3 comprises 15 residues. Here the CDR3 reads CASSAARGGGTEAFF. Written as DNA, the CDR3 is TGTGCCAGCAGCGCCGCCCGGGGTGGGGGCACTGAAGCTTTCTTT.

DNA for the CDR3: TGTGCCAGCGGGCGGACAGGGGATACCTATGGCTACACCTTC. It specifies CASGRTGDTYGYTF. The J gene is TRBJ1-2, the V gene TRBV2; 9 bases are shared with TRBD1. V lost 8 bases, J lost 4 bases, and 8 bases stayed unmatched. Looked up from germline, CDR1 is SNHLY and CDR2 is FYNNEI. The CDR3 is 14 residues long.

This clone turned up a few times. The chain is built from TRBV25-1 and TRBJ2-3; 11 bases match TRBD1. CDR3 length: 17 residues. Germline assignment: CDR1 MGHDK and CDR2 SYGVNS. V dropped 4 bases and J dropped 4; count of bases not matched to a gene: 10. The chain's CDR3 is CASSAPPGTGGADTQYF. As DNA, the CDR3 is TGTGCCAGCAGTGCCCCACCCGGGACAGGGGGTGCAGATACGCAGTATTTT.

The chain is built from TRBV28 and TRBJ1-2, with D maybe TRBD1 (5 bases). The CDR3 has 13 amino acids. V gave up 3 bases and J gave up 14 bases, with 19 bases separating them. The germline CDR1 and CDR2 sequences are MDHEN and SYDVKM. As DNA, the CDR3 is TGTGCCAGCAGTTTTCAAGGGGCTTTGGGGAATACCTTC. Amino acid sequence: CASSFQGALGNTF.

The J gene is TRBJ1-2, the V gene TRBV28; 7 bases map to TRBD1. Losses at the gene ends were 7 bases for V and 2 bases for J; bases not matched to a gene: 10. The CDR3 is 15 residues long. The germline gives CDR1 MDHEN, CDR2 SYDVKM. CDR3 sequence reads: CASIRGGRGNYGYTF. The CDR3 bases are TGTGCCAGCATCAGGGGGGGCAGGGGAAACTATGGCTACACCTTC.

The chain couples TRBV28 to TRBJ1-1; D gene ambiguous. Germline assignment: CDR1 MDHEN and CDR2 SYDVKM. CDR3 length: 14 amino acids. Between the trimmed V and J ends, which lost 8 bases and 11 bases, there was a span of 24 bases. DNA for the CDR3: TGTGCCAGCGGGGAATCCCATCTAGGCCGAAACGCTTTCTTT. Amino acids: CASGESHLGRNAFF.

This clone showed up just once. The chain joins TRBV4-2 to TRBJ2-2; perhaps TRBD2 as D (6 bases). The V end lost 0 bases, the J end lost 1 base, and 9 bases lay between the germline ends. CDR3 size: 16 residues. Germline assignment: CDR1 LGHNA and CDR2 YNFKEQ. Written as DNA, the CDR3 is TGTGCCAGCAGCCAAGATGGGGACTGGAACACCGGGGAGCTGTTTTTT. This codes for CASSQDGDWNTGELFF.

The sample holds one count of this clone. This chain uses TRBV7-2 with TRBJ2-7, with a tentative D call TRBD2 (5 bases). V was shortened by 5 bases and J by 0 bases, with 11 bases between the two germline ends. The CDR3 loop spans 14 amino acids. The V gene's germline CDR1 is SGHTA and CDR2 FQGNSA. In nucleotides, the CDR3 is TGTGCCAGCAGCCCTCGAGGGAACTCCTACGAGCAGTACTTC. Amino acid sequence: CASSPRGNSYEQYF.

V and J are TRBV15 and TRBJ2-7, with 7 bases that match TRBD2. This CDR3 comprises 15 residues. V dropped 0 bases and J dropped 2; count of bases not matched to a gene: 4. CDR1 and CDR2 (germline): LNHNV, YYDKDF (reference sequence). Here the CDR3 reads CATSREGGSAYEQYF. CDR3 DNA: TGTGCCACCAGCAGAGAAGGCGGGAGCGCCTACGAGCAGTACTTC.

The chain couples TRBV5-6 to TRBJ1-4; D is uncertain. Trimming shortened V by 3 bases and J by 3 bases, and 3 bases separated the two germline ends. This CDR3 has 12 residues. Per the germline V gene, CDR1 is SGHDT and CDR2 is YYEEEE. The CDR3 reads CASSSPNEKLFF. CDR3 in DNA: TGTGCCAGCAGCTCCCCTAATGAAAAACTGTTTTTT.

There are a few counts of this clone. Additional DNA sequences in this sample encode the identical CDR3. The chain has TRBV28 and TRBJ1-2; D remains unclear. This CDR3 comprises 13 residues. Trimming removed 6 bases from V and 4 bases from J, with 12 bases in between. From germline, CDR1 is MDHEN and CDR2 SYDVKM. CDR3 DNA sequence: TGTGCCAGCAGCCTAGGCCCGCTCTATGGCTACACCTTC. Translation gives CASSLGPLYGYTF.

This chain links TRBV6-5 with TRBJ2-3; D unresolved. This CDR3 has 14 amino acids. Between the trimmed V and J ends, which lost 6 bases and 2 bases, there was a span of 12 bases. Germline assignment: CDR1 MNHEY and CDR2 SVGAGI. The CDR3 DNA follows: TGTGCCAGCAGACAAGGGTCTCACACAGATACGCAGTATTTT. Protein product: CASRQGSHTDTQYF.

The chain has TRBV27 and TRBJ2-1; the match to TRBD2 covers 15 bases. Germline CDR1 MNHEY, CDR2 SMNVEV (reference sequence). Trimming at V came to 6 bases and at J to 0 bases, leaving 12 bases not matched to a gene. This CDR3 is 20 amino acids long. CDR3 DNA: TGTGCCAGCAGGGGGGATTGGACTAGCGGGAGGGTCAACTCCTACAATGAGCAGTTCTTC. Amino acid sequence: CASRGDWTSGRVNSYNEQFF.

J is TRBJ2-5 and V is TRBV6-5; D is uncertain. The CDR3 runs 13 residues. The germline V gene encodes CDR1 MNHEY and CDR2 SVGAGI. V was trimmed by 2 bases and J by 10 bases, leaving 14 bases between them. Written as DNA, the CDR3 is TGTGCCAGCAGTTACGCTAGGTTTTCGGACCAGTACTTC. As protein: CASSYARFSDQYF.

This clone was seen just once. The chain couples TRBV5-6 to TRBJ2-3; D might be TRBD1 (6 bases). Trimming cost V 8 bases and J 0 bases, with 16 bases left between them. This CDR3 is 15 amino acids long. Germline V lookup: CDR1 SGHDT, CDR2 YYEEEE. CDR3 DNA: TGTGCCAGTTCCAGACAGGACCTTAGCACAGATACGCAGTATTTT. Protein sequence: CASSRQDLSTDTQYF.

The V call is TRBV7-9, the J call TRBJ2-6; TRBD1 might be the D (6 bases). V dropped 1 base and J dropped 9 bases, with 10 bases sitting between them. The CDR3 is made up of 14 amino acids. Germline CDR1 and CDR2: SEHNR and FQNEAQ (reference sequence). The CDR3: CASSLETGINVLTF. Here the CDR3 DNA reads TGTGCCAGCAGCTTAGAGACAGGAATCAACGTCCTGACTTTC.

V is TRBV6-5 and J is TRBJ2-6; 8 bases match TRBD2. The CDR3 sequence is 16 residues long. The V gene end was trimmed by 2 bases and the J gene end by 3 bases; junction bases not matched to a gene: 3. CDR1 and CDR2 (germline): MNHEY, SVGAGI. This CDR3 is CASSYASGSGANVLTF. Here the CDR3 DNA reads TGTGCCAGCAGTTACGCGAGCGGGAGTGGGGCCAACGTCCTGACTTTC.

The chain links TRBV19 to TRBJ2-5, with D possibly matching TRBD2 (6 bases). The CDR3 loop spans 16 amino acids. Germline CDR1 reads LNHDA; CDR2 reads SQIVND (reference sequence). Trimming cost V 5 bases and J 1 base, with 17 bases left between them. DNA for the CDR3: TGTGCCAGTAGTGTATTGGTAGCGGACCTCCAAGAGACCCAGTACTTC. Protein product: CASSVLVADLQETQYF.

This sequence joins TRBV28 and TRBJ2-5, with D perhaps matching TRBD2 (6 bases). Germline-derived CDR1 and CDR2 are MDHEN and SYDVKM. The CDR3 is made up of 12 amino acids. V lost 2 bases to trimming and J lost 6 bases, with 7 bases between them. CDR3 DNA sequence: TGTGCCAGCAGTTTAGGGGGGAAGACCCAGTACTTC. The encoded protein is CASSLGGKTQYF.

V gene TRBV2 combines with J gene TRBJ2-1, with D possibly TRBD2 on 8 matching bases. Germline loops: CDR1 SNHLY, CDR2 FYNNEI. The V gene lost 9 bases and the J gene lost 8 bases, with 23 bases spanning the gap. This CDR3 region has 15 residues. CDR3 residues: CARGGPPGGDHEQFF. The CDR3, as DNA: TGTGCCAGAGGGGGCCCACCGGGAGGGGACCATGAGCAGTTCTTC.

The chain joins TRBV27 to TRBJ2-3; TRBD2 aligns across 8 bases. Trimming cost V 4 bases and J 0 bases; bases outside gene matches: 6. The CDR3 runs to 16 residues. From germline, CDR1 is MNHEY and CDR2 SMNVEV (reference sequence). CDR3 loop: CASSSLAGTSTDTQYF. The DNA of the CDR3 is TGTGCCAGCAGTTCCTTAGCGGGGACTAGCACAGATACGCAGTATTTT.

In this sample, this clone turned up a few times. This sequence joins TRBV28 and TRBJ2-5; D is ambiguous. Between the trimmed V and J ends, which lost 5 bases and 2 bases, there was a span of 12 bases. Germline V lookup: CDR1 MDHEN, CDR2 SYDVKM. The CDR3 has 14 residues. The CDR3 is CASSPTMGQETQYF. For the CDR3, the DNA is TGTGCCAGCAGTCCCACGATGGGGCAAGAGACCCAGTACTTC. Looking up the rest from reference TRBV28 and TRBJ2-5 gives the full variable domain: DVKVTQSSRYLVKRTGEKVFLECVQDMDHENMFWYRQDPGLGLRLIYFSYDVKMKEKGDIPEGYSVSREKKERFSLILESASTNQTSMYLCASSPTMGQETQYFGPGTRLLVL.